This TCR beta chain was profiled in a study of blood T cell repertoires in COVID-19 (TCRdb year 2020). With respect to the entire study: Samples covering the acute and convalescent phases of COVID-19 were provided by collaborators in the United States, Italy and Spain. HLA class I and class II types, where available, came from metadata supplied by the sample provider rather than from assay-based typing. The repertoires were made available in a free public database intended to serve as a resource for research on the immune response to SARS-CoV-2. Sample metadata almost always included a de-identified subject ID, COVID-19 status, age in years and sex. The material from the prospective study consisted of cDNA or gDNA derived from T cells, B-cell-depleted T cells, or PBMCs. Samples were obtained from the ongoing ImmuneRACE study (first 160 participants) and from 950 to 1,500 subjects provided by 6 global collaborators. Deeply sampled blood TCRbeta repertoires from subjects exposed to, actively infected with, or recovered from COVID-19 were included in the dataset. What the study reported, not specific to this receptor: The quantity of clinical and demographic metadata differed by source and by participant and was supplied without curation.

This clone is a singleton in its sample. Its antigen is currently not known. No clone much larger than this one lies a single base away; base qualities are absent. This same CDR3 is encoded by further DNA sequences in the sample. The germline V gene (reference sequence) specifies MNHEY as CDR1 and SMNVEV as CDR2. Trimming removed 4 bases from V and 2 bases from J, leaving 12 bases between the germline ends. From the cysteine through the phenylalanine, the CDR3 covers 15 amino acids. Only the CDR3 portion is preserved as DNA: 45 bases, with reading frame beginning at the first base. The collaborating institutions used their own protocols to collect whole blood in K2EDTA tubes. For TCRbeta analysis, collaborator samples were shipped as frozen whole blood, as isolated PBMCs, or as DNA extracted from either sample type. TCRbeta CDR3 regions were amplified from genomic DNA using the immunoSEQ Assay, a bias-controlled multiplex PCR. As for the original processing: The number of nucleated cells in each sample was estimated by amplification of reference gene primers within the assay. To quantify the absolute abundance of each unique TCRbeta CDR3 rearrangement, sequence reads were collapsed and filtered. For each sample, productive Simpson clonality was calculated as the square root of Simpson's diversity index over productive rearrangements. In its TCRdb copy, this immuneACCESS table keeps in-frame sequences only and misses some clones. Where compared with another copy, unresolved V genes explain less than half of these, and the others have no known cause. V and J calls and clone size are those listed in that table; D and trimming were worked out from the DNA. In this sample the table shows 250,000 or so clones, roughly four fifths of which occur a single time. Approximately 3.5% of the sample comes from the top ten.

The chain joins TRBV27 to TRBJ1-5, with TRBD1 tentatively as D gene (5 bases match). This clonotype was sampled from a young woman with acute or convalescent COVID-19. Sequencing was performed on peripheral blood. The DNA reads as follows: TGTGCCAGCAGTTGGGACGGAGGGGGCAATCAGCCCCAGCATTTT. This is translated as CASSWDGGGNQPQHF.